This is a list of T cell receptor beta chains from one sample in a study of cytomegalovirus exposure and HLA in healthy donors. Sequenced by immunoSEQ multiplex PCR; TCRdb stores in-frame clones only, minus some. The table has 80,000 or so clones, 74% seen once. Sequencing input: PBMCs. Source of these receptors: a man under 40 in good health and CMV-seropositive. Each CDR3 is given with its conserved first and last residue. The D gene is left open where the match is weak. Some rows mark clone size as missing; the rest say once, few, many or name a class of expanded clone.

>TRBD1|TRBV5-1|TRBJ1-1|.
TGCGCCAGCAGCTTCCAGACAGGGGAGGGGAACACTGAAGCTTTCTTT
CASSFQTGEGNTEAFF
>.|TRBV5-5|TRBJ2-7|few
TGTGCCAGCAGCGTCGGGACTGATACTTTCTACGAGCAGTACTTC
CASSVGTDTFYEQYF
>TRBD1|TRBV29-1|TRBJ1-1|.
TGCAGCGTGGGGACAGGGGCGAACACTGAAGCTTTCTTT
CSVGTGANTEAFF
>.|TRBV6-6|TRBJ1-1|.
TGTGCCAGCAGCCTTAGAGCAGGCGTGAACACTGAAGCTTTCTTT
CASSLRAGVNTEAFF
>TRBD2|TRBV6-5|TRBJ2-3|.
TGTGCCAGCAGTTACCCCCCGGGGGGAGATACGCAGTATTTT
CASSYPPGGDTQYF
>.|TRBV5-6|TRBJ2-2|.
TGTGCCAGCAGCTTGCTGGTACAGGGACGCACCGGGGAGCTGTTTTTT
CASSLLVQGRTGELFF
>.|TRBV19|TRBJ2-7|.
TGTGCCAGTAGGTCAGGGGCCGAGCAGTACTTC
CASRSGAEQYF
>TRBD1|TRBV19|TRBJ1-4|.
TGTGCCAGTAGTATCCCTTACACAGGGGGTAATGAAAAACTGTTTTTT
CASSIPYTGGNEKLFF
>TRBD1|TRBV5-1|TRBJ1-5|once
TGCGCCAGCAGCTTGGGGACAGGGGCGACCTCGTGGCATTTT
CASSLGTGATSWHF
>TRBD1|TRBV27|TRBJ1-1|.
TGTGCCAGCAGCTTCAACAGGGGTGAAGCTTTCTTT
CASSFNRGEAFF
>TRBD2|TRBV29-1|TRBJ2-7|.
TGCAGCGTTGAATACCCCACCGGGGTAGCGGGAGAACCCTACGAGCAGTACTTC
CSVEYPTGVAGEPYEQYF
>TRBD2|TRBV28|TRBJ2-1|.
TGTGCCAGCAGGGTTAAGCGGGAGTCCTACAATGAGCAGTTCTTC
CASRVKRESYNEQFF
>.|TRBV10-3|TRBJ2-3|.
TGTGCCATCAGTGGTACGAAACGGGCAGATACGCAGTATTTT
CAISGTKRADTQYF
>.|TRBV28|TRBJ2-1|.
TGTGCCAGCAGTTTCGACTGGGGGGACCATGAGCAGTTCTTC
CASSFDWGDHEQFF
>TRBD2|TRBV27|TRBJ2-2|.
TGTGCCAGCAGCGCCCAAGGAATGACTAGCGGGAGATGGATCGGGGAGCTGTTTTTT
CASSAQGMTSGRWIGELFF
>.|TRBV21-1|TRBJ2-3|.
TGTGCCAGCAGCCCTATGGGGCCGGGCTCAGATACGCAGTATTTT
CASSPMGPGSDTQYF
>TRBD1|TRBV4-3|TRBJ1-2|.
TGCGCCAGCAGCCAGGCCCGGGGACAGGGACTTGGCTACACCTTC
CASSQARGQGLGYTF
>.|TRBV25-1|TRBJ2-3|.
TGTGCCAGCAGTGAATATGCGAACAGAGTCACAGATACGCAGTATTTT
CASSEYANRVTDTQYF
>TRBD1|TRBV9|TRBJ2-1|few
TGTGCCAGCAGCGAAACCGGGACAGTCTACAATGAGCAGTTCTTC
CASSETGTVYNEQFF
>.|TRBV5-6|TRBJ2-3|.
TGTGCCAGCAGATCCGAACCGGTTCGAACAGATACGCAGTATTTT
CASRSEPVRTDTQYF
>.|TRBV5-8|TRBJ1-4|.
TGTGCCAGCAGAATGGACAGTCATTTGGAAAAACTGTTTTTT
CASRMDSHLEKLFF
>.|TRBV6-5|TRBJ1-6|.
TGTGCCAGCAGTTACTCGAAACGTGAACTCGGTCCACCCCTCCACTTT
CASSYSKRELGPPLHF
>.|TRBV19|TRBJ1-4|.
TGTGCCAGTAGGCAGGGATCAACTAATGAAAAACTGTTTTTT
CASRQGSTNEKLFF
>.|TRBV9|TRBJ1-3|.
TGTGCCAGCAGCGTAGCCGGGACACTGGGAAACACCATATATTTT
CASSVAGTLGNTIYF
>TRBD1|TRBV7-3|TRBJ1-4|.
TGTGCCAGCAGCGGACCGGGACAGGGGTACGAAAAACTGTTTTTT
CASSGPGQGYEKLFF
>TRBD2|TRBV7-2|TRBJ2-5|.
TGTGCCAGCAGCCCCCGGACTAGCGGTGCGGAGACCCAGTACTTC
CASSPRTSGAETQYF
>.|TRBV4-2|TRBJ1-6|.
TGTGCCAGCAGCCAAGAGGTTGCCGGGGGAAGATCACCCCTCCACTTT
CASSQEVAGGRSPLHF
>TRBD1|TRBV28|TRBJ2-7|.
TGTGCCAGCAGTTCTCTGGGGACAGAACCTAACGAGCAGTACTTC
CASSSLGTEPNEQYF
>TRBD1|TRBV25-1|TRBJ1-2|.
TGTGCCAGCAGTGAACCAGGGACAGTTATTCGCTACACCTTC
CASSEPGTVIRYTF
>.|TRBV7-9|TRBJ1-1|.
TGTGCCAGCGGTGAGACTCACACTGAAGCTTTCTTT
CASGETHTEAFF
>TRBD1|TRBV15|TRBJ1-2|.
TGTGCCACCAGCGGCCCCCGACAGGGAGTGATTGGCTACACCTTC
CATSGPRQGVIGYTF
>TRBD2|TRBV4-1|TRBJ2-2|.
TGCGCCAGCAGCCAGCGGGGGACTAGTGATGGTTTCGGCACCGGGGAGCTGTTTTTT
CASSQRGTSDGFGTGELFF
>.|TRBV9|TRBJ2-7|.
TGTGCCAGCAGCGTAGAGTCGGGGGTCGGGGCCTACGAGCAGTACTTC
CASSVESGVGAYEQYF
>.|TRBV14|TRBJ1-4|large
TGTGCCAGCAGCCATTGGGGCACTAATGAAAAACTGTTTTTT
CASSHWGTNEKLFF
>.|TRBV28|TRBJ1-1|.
TGTGCCAGCATATATCCGGGACAGAACACTGAAGCTTTCTTT
CASIYPGQNTEAFF
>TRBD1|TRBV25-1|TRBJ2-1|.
TGTGCCAGCAGTAGCGATACAGGGGCCTCCTACAATGAGCAGTTCTTC
CASSSDTGASYNEQFF
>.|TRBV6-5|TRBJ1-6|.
TGTGCCAGCAGTTACTCTTCGGGGTTGGGTTCACCCCTCAACTTT
CASSYSSGLGSPLNF
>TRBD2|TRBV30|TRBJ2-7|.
TGTGCCTGGAGTGTGGCTAGCGGGCTCTACGAGCAGTACTTC
CAWSVASGLYEQYF
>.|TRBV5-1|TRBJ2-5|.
TGCGCCAGCAGCTTGCGAGCACCGGGGGAGACCCAGTACTTC
CASSLRAPGETQYF
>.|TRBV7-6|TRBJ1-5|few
TGTGCCAGCAGCTCAGGGGATCAGCCCCAGCATTTT
CASSSGDQPQHF
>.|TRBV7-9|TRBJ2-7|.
TGTGCCAGCAGCTTAGCAGGGGCTACTTCCTACGAGCAGTACTTC
CASSLAGATSYEQYF